Below are 8 T cell receptor beta chains sequenced from a single sample in a study of cytomegalovirus exposure and HLA in healthy donors. PCR primers comprised 60 Vbeta and 13 Jbeta primers. Assay used: immunoSEQ multiplex PCR; TCRdb lists only in-frame clones, some missing. In the table there are 120,000 or so clones, approximately 77% of which are singletons. Sequencing input: PBMCs. These receptors were collected from a man between 18 and 35 years old in good health and CMV-seronegative.

This chain links TRBV5-1 with TRBJ2-1; 7 bases fit TRBD2. Germline V CDR1 and CDR2: SGHRS, YFSETQ. This CDR3 is built from 14 residues. The ends lost 7 bases at V and 6 bases at J; junction bases unmatched: 10. DNA of the CDR3: TGCGCCAGCCGAGATACGGGGGAGGGCAATGAGCAGTTCTTC. This sequence encodes CASRDTGEGNEQFF.

This clone appeared once. The CDR3 here is CASSSHGQAHEQFF. Written as DNA, the CDR3 is TGCGCCAGCAGCTCGCATGGACAGGCCCATGAGCAGTTCTTC. The chain carries TRBV4-3 and TRBJ2-1; 7 positions agree with TRBD1. Germline assignment: CDR1 LGHNA and CDR2 YSLEER. The CDR3 has 14 residues. V lost 5 bases and J lost 8; bases outside the gene matches: 9.

This clone was observed a single time. The chain links TRBV5-4 to TRBJ1-1; D call uncertain. The CDR3 runs to 13 residues. Trimming shortened V by 3 bases and J by 0 bases, and 6 bases separated the two germline ends. Germline V gene sequence: CDR1 SGHNT, CDR2 YYREEE (reference sequence). CDR3 region: CASSSPLNTEAFF. The CDR3 DNA sequence: TGTGCCAGCAGCTCCCCCTTGAACACTGAAGCTTTCTTT.

The chain combines TRBV5-4 with TRBJ1-2, with D possibly being TRBD1 (6 bases). CDR1 is SGHNT and CDR2 is YYREEE in the germline V gene (reference sequence). The CDR3 is made up of 13 amino acids. V shed 4 bases and J shed 10 bases, with 17 bases lying between them. CDR3 sequence (DNA): TGTGCCAGCAGCAAAGTGGCAGGGGATGACTACACCTTC. It is translated as CASSKVAGDDYTF.

The chain combines TRBV25-1 with TRBJ1-3; 8 bases align to TRBD1. CDR3 length equals 16 residues. Germline V gene sequence: CDR1 MGHDK, CDR2 SYGVNS. Trimming cost V 6 bases and J 4 bases; bases outside gene matches: 11. CDR3 coding DNA: TGTGCCAGCAGCCCCTCAACAGGGGGATGGGGAAACACCATATATTTT. Protein sequence: CASSPSTGGWGNTIYF. The full variable domain, rest sourced from reference TRBV25-1 and TRBJ1-3, is EADIYQTPRYLVIGTGKKITLECSQTMGHDKMYWYQQDPGMELHLIHYSYGVNSTEKGDLSSESTVSRIRTEHFPLTLESARPSHTSQYLCASSPSTGGWGNTIYFGEGSWLTVV.

This clone was found a few times. The chain has TRBV6-6 and TRBJ2-5; TRBD1 might be the D (5 bases). Germline CDR1 is MNHNY and CDR2 is SVGAGI (reference sequence). The CDR3 extends over 14 amino acids. V dropped 6 bases and J dropped 4 bases, with 15 bases sitting between them. CDR3 in DNA: TGTGCCAGCAGACTTCAGGGTTCGCGAGAGACCCAGTACTTC. Translating it yields CASRLQGSRETQYF.

The chain combines TRBV19 with TRBJ2-3; a possible D gene is TRBD1 (6 bases). V lost 4 bases, J lost 8 bases, and 13 bases lay in between. CDR1 LNHDA and CDR2 SQIVND come from the germline V gene (reference sequence). The CDR3 spans 13 residues. The CDR3 sequence is CASSNRGLGTQYF. DNA for the CDR3: TGTGCCAGTAGTAATAGGGGGTTAGGTACGCAGTATTTT.

The chain uses TRBV15 and TRBJ1-1; 11 bases map to TRBD1. The CDR3 sequence is 14 residues long. Germline-derived CDR1 and CDR2 are LNHNV and YYDKDF (reference sequence). Trimming removed 1 base from V and 11 bases from J; junction bases left unmatched: 6. Here the CDR3 reads CATSRAPDRGPAFF. The CDR3 DNA reads TGTGCCACCAGCAGAGCCCCGGACAGGGGGCCCGCTTTCTTT.